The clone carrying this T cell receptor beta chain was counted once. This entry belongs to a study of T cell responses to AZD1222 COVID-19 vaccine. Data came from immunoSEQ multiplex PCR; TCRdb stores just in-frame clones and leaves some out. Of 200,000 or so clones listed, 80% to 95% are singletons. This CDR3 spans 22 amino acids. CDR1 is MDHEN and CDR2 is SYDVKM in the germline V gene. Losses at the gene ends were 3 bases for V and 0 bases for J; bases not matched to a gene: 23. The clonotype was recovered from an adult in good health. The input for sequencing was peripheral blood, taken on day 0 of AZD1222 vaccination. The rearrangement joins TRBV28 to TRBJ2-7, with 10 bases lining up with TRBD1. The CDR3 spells CASSFGTGANLVRLNGSYEQYV. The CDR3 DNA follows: TGTGCCAGCAGTTTCGGGACAGGGGCCAACCTAGTCCGACTTAATGGCTCCTACGAGCAGTACGTC.